Described below is a single TCR beta chain sequence and its context. No cognate antigen has been identified for it. Base qualities are not at hand, and no much larger clone is one base apart. Different DNA sequences within this sample yield the same CDR3. Library generation was performed with the immunoSEQ multiplex PCR assay. TCRdb provides this immuneACCESS table in a form limited to in-frame rearrangements. Some clones are lacking; in checked studies, under half of them reflect an unresolved V gene, and why the rest are absent is not known. This sample comprises 6,000 to 7,000 clones, more than 70% of them detected only once. The leading ten clones occupy 16% of the sample. The data originate from a study of control samples from healthy donors and cancer patients (dated by TCRdb to 2018 to 2020). CDR3 length: 17 amino acids, cysteine to phenylalanine. Kept here is only the CDR3 DNA, which spans 51 bases and is read in frame from base 1. Trimming takes 4 bases from V and 10 bases from J, and the germline ends sit 23 bases apart. The germline V gene encodes CDR1 SEHNR and CDR2 FQNEAQ (reference sequence).

The receptor comes from a male donor with melanoma. What was sequenced was formalin-fixed, paraffin-embedded tissue. This chain joins TRBV7-9 to TRBJ1-6; no D segment can be confidently identified. The CDR3 amino acid sequence is: CASSSHDRQGTGSPLHF. The bases are TGTGCCAGCAGCTCCCACGACCGACAAGGTACCGGATCACCCCTCCACTTT.